These T cell receptor beta chains were read from a single sample in a study of T cells after yellow fever vaccination. TCRdb processed the 5' RACE reads anew with MiXCR; each CDR3 protein has one entry. The table has 450,000 to 550,000 distinct CDR3 sequences, 15% to 20% seen once. This sample comprised PBMCs, obtained 15 days after the yellow fever booster vaccination. These receptors originate from a man between 25 and 39 years old who received the YFV17D yellow fever vaccine. CDR3s include the opening cysteine and the closing phenylalanine or tryptophan. D genes are given only for firm matches. Expanded clones are given a class, and other clones once, few, many or no size at all.

d_gene,j_gene,v_gene,abundance,CDR3nt,CDR3aa
TRBD2,TRBJ2-7,TRBV30,-,TGTGCCTTGCGGGAGGGTGTCTCCTACGAGCAGTACTTC,CALREGVSYEQYF
-,TRBJ2-5,TRBV5-6,-,TGTGCCAGCAGCTTGTCCCCAGAGACCCAGTACTTC,CASSLSPETQYF
TRBD2,TRBJ2-1,TRBV20-1,-,TGCAGTGCTGGACTAGCGGGAGTCCTCAATGAGCAGTTCTTC,CSAGLAGVLNEQFF
-,TRBJ2-1,TRBV12-3/TRBV12-4,few,TGTGCCAGCAGTTTAGCGAGACGTAGCGGAGATTACAATGAGCAGTTCTTC,CASSLARRSGDYNEQFF
-,TRBJ1-3,TRBV6-5,few,TGTGCCAGCAGCTTATCCATCTCTGGAAACACCATATATTTT,CASSLSISGNTIYF
-,TRBJ2-3,TRBV10-3,-,TGTGCCACAAAAGACAGTACTACAGATACGCAGTATTTT,CATKDSTTDTQYF
TRBD2,TRBJ2-5,TRBV7-9,-,TGTGCCAGCAGCAAAACGGGGGGTACGGGGTTGGGAGAGACCCAGTACTTC,CASSKTGGTGLGETQYF
-,TRBJ2-2,TRBV6-5,-,TGTGCCAGCAGTCCCCCTACTCGAAAGCTGTTTTTT,CASSPPTRKLFF
-,TRBJ2-7,TRBV29-1,few,TGCAGCGTTGGATTCCCCGAGCAGTACTTC,CSVGFPEQYF
TRBD1,TRBJ2-7,TRBV2,few,TGTGCCAGCACCAGGGGGATCCCGAGTTACGAGCAGTACTTC,CASTRGIPSYEQYF
-,TRBJ2-3,TRBV4-3,many,TGCGCCAGCAGCCAAGGATTGCGGATAAGCACAGATACGCAGTATTTT,CASSQGLRISTDTQYF
-,TRBJ1-1,TRBV20-1,-,TGCAGTGCTAGATACGGAGGGAACACTGAAGCTTTCTTT,CSARYGGNTEAFF
TRBD1,TRBJ2-3,TRBV20-1,-,TGCAGTGCTAGCGCCGGACAGGGAATCACAGATACGCAGTATTTT,CSASAGQGITDTQYF
-,TRBJ1-1,TRBV28,few,TGTGCCAGTGGGCCGCCTCAAAGCCGTGAAGCTTTCTTT,CASGPPQSREAFF
-,TRBJ2-5,TRBV20-1,few,TGCAGTGCTAGAGATGGCCTAGCGGAGACCCAGTACTTC,CSARDGLAETQYF
-,TRBJ2-5,TRBV12-3/TRBV12-4,-,TGTGCCAGCTTGGGTCCACAAGAGACCCAGTACTTC,CASLGPQETQYF
-,TRBJ2-1,TRBV20-1,few,TGCAGTGCCCCTCGCGGGTCTTACAATGAGCAGTTCTTC,CSAPRGSYNEQFF
-,TRBJ2-5,TRBV20-1,-,TGCAGTGCTAGCGGGCCTCCCCGGGGGTCCCAACAGACCCAGTACTTC,CSASGPPRGSQQTQYF
-,TRBJ2-1,TRBV21-1,few,TGTGCCAGCAGCAAAGTTGGCGGGAGGGCCGCATACAATGAGCAGTTCTTC,CASSKVGGRAAYNEQFF
TRBD1,TRBJ2-3,TRBV3-1,-,TGTGCCAGCAGCCCATCAGGGGGCCAGCGGTCCACAGATACGCAGTATTTT,CASSPSGGQRSTDTQYF
-,TRBJ2-1,TRBV6-5,few,TGTGCCAGCAGTTCTTACAGGGGGAGGGAGTTCTTC,CASSSYRGREFF
-,TRBJ2-1,TRBV7-9,-,TGTGCCAGCAGCTTAGTTTCTTTCAATGAGCAGTTCTTC,CASSLVSFNEQFF
-,TRBJ2-6,TRBV30,few,TGTGCCTGGAGTGGAGAGGGAATCTCTGGGGCCAACGTCCTGACTTTC,CAWSGEGISGANVLTF
-,TRBJ2-2,TRBV20-1,-,TGCAGTGCCGAGCGACTGAACACCGGGGAGCTGTTTTTT,CSAERLNTGELFF
-,TRBJ2-1,TRBV9,-,TGTGCCAGCAGCGTTGATACCTACAATGAGCAGTTCTTC,CASSVDTYNEQFF
TRBD2,TRBJ2-5,TRBV12-3/TRBV12-4,-,TGTGCCAGCAGTCTTCTAGCGGAAACCCGACAGGAGACCCAGTACTTC,CASSLLAETRQETQYF